These 28 T cell receptor beta chains originate from one sample sequenced in a study of breast tumors, draining lymph nodes, adjacent tissues. TCRdb processed the multiplex PCR reads anew with MiXCR; each CDR3 protein has one entry. The sample carries about 200,000 distinct CDR3 sequences, around 33% recorded once. Breast cancer patients provided tissue from their axillary draining lymph nodes. Specimen: axillary lymph node tissue. These TCRs come from a female donor with breast cancer. Some clones in this sample may be carry-over from other donors' samples.

The table lists this clonotype with many counts. The chain carries TRBV7-9 and TRBJ2-1; 9 positions agree with TRBD1. V gave up 5 bases and J gave up 5 bases; unmatched junction bases: 13. The CDR3 has 17 amino acids. Germline values: CDR1 SEHNR, CDR2 FQNEAQ (reference sequence). The CDR3 DNA follows: TGTGCCAGCAGCCACCCCCTCTCGGGACAGGGTCACAATGAGCAGTTCTTC. Its protein is CASSHPLSGQGHNEQFF.

This clonotype was found a few times. The chain combines TRBV7-2 with TRBJ2-1, with 16 bases that match TRBD2. The V gene's germline CDR1 is SGHTA and CDR2 FQGNSA. V was pared by 4 bases and J by 10 bases, with 7 bases of the junction left unmatched. This CDR3 has 16 amino acids. DNA of the CDR3: TGTGCCAGCAGCTCCGCGGGACTAGCGGGGGGGGGGGAGCAGTTCTTC. Amino acids: CASSSAGLAGGGEQFF.

This clonotype was seen only a few times. The chain employs TRBV27 and TRBJ1-6; TRBD1 matches 7 bases. Per germline, CDR1 MNHEY and CDR2 SMNVEV (reference sequence). This CDR3 region has 18 residues. V shed 5 bases and J 3 bases; nucleotides not matched to a gene: 13. CDR3 residues: CASSTPPGTDYYNSPLHF. The CDR3 region has the DNA TGTGCCAGCAGTACACCCCCGGGGACAGACTACTATAATTCACCCCTCCACTTT.

The CDR3 protein is CASSRRAGGEGDTQYF. The CDR3 nucleotides read TGTGCCAGCTCCAGACGGGCGGGAGGAGAAGGAGATACGCAGTATTTT. J is TRBJ2-3 and V is TRBV7-8; 8 bases map to TRBD2. J gave up 5 bases and V 8 bases, and 15 bases lay outside the gene matches. This CDR3 has 16 residues. Germline loops: CDR1 SGHVS, CDR2 FQNEAQ.

This clonotype was seen many times. The chain recombines TRBV20-1 with TRBJ2-2; the D call may be TRBD1 or TRBD2 (5 bases each). Germline assignment: CDR1 DFQATT and CDR2 SNEGSKA (reference sequence). CDR3 size: 14 residues. V was shortened by 4 bases and J by 1 base, with 10 bases between the two germline ends. In DNA form, the CDR3 reads TGCAGTGCTACCGGGACCATGAACACCGGGGAGCTGTTTTTT. Protein product: CSATGTMNTGELFF.

This clonotype was found many times. The CDR3 region is CASSVDREGYTF. The CDR3, as DNA: TGTGCCAGCAGTGTCGACAGGGAAGGCTACACCTTC. The V call is TRBV2, the J call TRBJ1-2, with 7 bases aligning to TRBD1. CDR3 length: 12 residues. Losses at the gene ends were 4 bases for V and 8 bases for J; bases not matched to a gene: 4. The V gene's germline CDR1 is SNHLY and CDR2 FYNNEI.

The rearrangement joins TRBV18 to TRBJ1-1; D unresolved. V lost 0 bases to trimming and J lost 0 bases, with 5 bases between them. The CDR3 totals 14 residues. Germline assignment: CDR1 KGHSH and CDR2 LQKENI. As DNA, the CDR3 is TGTGCCAGCTCACCACCCGTTGTGAACACTGAAGCTTTCTTT. Residues: CASSPPVVNTEAFF.

This clonotype was detected ten times or more. The chain employs TRBV11-3 and TRBJ2-7; 9 nucleotides align to TRBD2. After removal of 5 bases from V and 8 bases from J, the junction contained 16 bases not matched to a gene. Per the germline V gene, CDR1 is SGHNT and CDR2 is YENEEA. The CDR3 is made up of 16 amino acids. CDR3 residues: CASSPGGASGVYKQYF. DNA of the CDR3: TGTGCCAGCAGCCCCGGAGGGGCTAGCGGGGTTTACAAGCAGTACTTC.

This clonotype was found many times. The V and J genes are TRBV7-9 and TRBJ1-4; no firm D call. The CDR3 covers 15 residues. CDR1 SEHNR and CDR2 FQNEAQ come from the germline V gene (reference sequence). With 5 bases removed from V and 12 bases from J, the gap between germline ends came to 22 bases. The CDR3: CASSPPREAPGELFF. In nucleotides, the CDR3 is TGTGCCAGCAGCCCACCTCGAGAGGCGCCTGGGGAACTGTTTTTT. Supplemented by reference TRBV7-9 and TRBJ1-4, the full variable domain reads DTGVSQNPRHKITKRGQNVTFRCDPISEHNRLYWYRQTLGQGPEFLTYFQNEAQLEKSRLLSDRFSAERPKGSFSTLEIQRTEQGDSAMYLCASSPPREAPGELFFGSGTQLSVL.

Details on this clonotype: A much larger clone is a single base away; this may be a read error. The V call is TRBV19, the J call TRBJ2-3, with 12 bases identical to TRBD2. Germline trimming cut 1 base from V and 1 base from J; bases unmatched to any gene: 6. Per the germline V gene, CDR1 is LNHDA and CDR2 is SQIVND (reference sequence). The CDR3 totals 18 residues. The CDR3 DNA reads as TGTGCCAGTAGTATAGCAGTGCTAGCGGGAGGGCGCACAGATACGCAGTATTTT. Its translation is CASSIAVLAGGRTDTQYF.

This clonotype appeared many times. V usage is TRBV5-1 and J usage is TRBJ2-3; D unclear. Trimming removed 0 bases from V and 2 bases from J, with 7 bases in between. This CDR3 has 14 amino acids. The V gene's germline CDR1 is SGHRS and CDR2 YFSETQ. The CDR3 reads CASSLGGLTDTQYF. In DNA, the CDR3 is TGCGCCAGCAGCTTGGGGGGTCTCACAGATACGCAGTATTTT.

Comments on this clonotype: With a much larger clone just one base away, this may be a read error. Here the CDR3 reads CASSLGHRDRGLEPQYF. In DNA, the CDR3 is TGTGCCAGCAGCTTAGGTCACCGGGACAGGGGGCTGGAGCCCCAGTACTTC. The chain carries TRBV7-3 and TRBJ2-5, with 12 nucleotides matching TRBD1. Per germline, CDR1 SGHTA and CDR2 FQGTGA. The junction had 13 bases not matched to a gene; V was cut back by 2 bases and J by 9 bases. There are 17 residues in the CDR3.

The chain employs TRBV7-2 and TRBJ2-3; TRBD2 matches at 7 bases. The V segment lost 1 base and the J segment 6 bases; nucleotides outside the gene matches: 7. The CDR3 loop spans 15 amino acids. Germline V gives CDR1 SGHTA, CDR2 FQGNSA. The CDR3 region has the DNA TGTGCCAGCAGCTTAGGGGGGGGGGGGTTTGATACGCAGTATTTT. Translating gives CASSLGGGGFDTQYF.

This rearrangement joins TRBV7-3 to TRBJ2-2; D might be TRBD1 (6 bases). Germline lookup yields CDR1 SGHTA and CDR2 FQGTGA. The CDR3 spans 15 residues. Trimming cost V 2 bases and J 5 bases, with 12 bases left between them. CDR3 sequence: CASSLFGGQTGELFF. The CDR3 DNA reads TGTGCCAGCAGCTTATTTGGGGGCCAGACCGGGGAGCTGTTTTTT.

This clonotype has more than one count but fewer than ten. This chain links TRBV5-6 with TRBJ1-2, with 8 bases matching TRBD1. V trimming: 2 bases; J trimming: 3 bases; junction bases outside the gene matches: 9. CDR3 length: 16 residues. Per the germline V gene, CDR1 is SGHDT and CDR2 is YYEEEE. Here the CDR3 reads CASSFFGQGTDYGYTF. As DNA, the CDR3 is TGTGCCAGCAGCTTTTTTGGACAGGGAACGGACTATGGCTACACCTTC.

This clonotype appeared many times. This chain links TRBV28 with TRBJ1-5; D not certain. The CDR3 consists of 13 residues. V lost 5 bases to trimming and J lost 6 bases, with 11 bases between them. The germline V gene has CDR1 MDHEN and CDR2 SYDVKM. This chain's CDR3 is CASSEGLAQPQHF. CDR3 in DNA: TGTGCCAGCAGTGAGGGTCTGGCTCAGCCCCAGCATTTT.

A word on this clonotype: This may stem from a read error, because a much larger clone lies one nucleotide away. The genes are TRBV6-5 and TRBJ2-1; D perhaps matches TRBD2 (6 bases). The CDR3 runs to 13 residues. The germline V gene has CDR1 MNHEY and CDR2 SVGAGI. CDR3 DNA sequence: TGTGCCAGCAAGGCGGGGAAATACAATGTGCAGTTCTTC. The encoded protein is CASKAGKYNVQFF.

This clonotype appeared many times. V is TRBV5-1 and J is TRBJ1-5; a possible D gene is TRBD1 (5 bases). V was trimmed by 0 bases and J by 6 bases, leaving 10 bases between them. The germline V gene has CDR1 SGHRS and CDR2 YFSETQ. The CDR3 extends over 14 amino acids. DNA of the CDR3: TGCGCCAGCAGCTTGGGAGCGGGGGGTCAGCCCCAGCATTTT. Protein product: CASSLGAGGQPQHF.

This clonotype was counted at least ten times. The genes are TRBV19 and TRBJ2-7; D possibly uses TRBD1 or TRBD2 (7 bases each). The CDR3 extends over 14 amino acids. Germline CDR1 is LNHDA and CDR2 is SQIVND (reference sequence). V shed 2 bases and J shed 3 bases, with 11 bases lying between them. CDR3 sequence: CASSIQGGGYEQYF. The DNA of the CDR3 is TGTGCCAGTAGTATACAGGGGGGGGGCTACGAGCAGTACTTC.

A few counts support this clonotype. The chain is built from TRBV27 and TRBJ2-7; 7 bases fit TRBD2. CDR1 MNHEY and CDR2 SMNVEV come from the germline V gene (reference sequence). There are 14 residues in the CDR3. V lost 6 bases to trimming and J lost 0 bases; unmatched junction nucleotides: 5. The CDR3: CASRRAGNSYEQYF. CDR3 in DNA: TGTGCCAGCAGGAGAGCGGGGAACTCCTACGAGCAGTACTTC.

The gene calls are TRBV7-6 and TRBJ2-3; D is perhaps TRBD1 (6 bases). Germline lookup yields CDR1 SGHVS and CDR2 FNYEAQ. V was cut by 5 bases and J by 4 bases, with 19 bases left in between. CDR3 length: 16 residues. The CDR3 DNA reads TGTGCCAGCAGCCAAGGCTTAATGGGGGCTGCAGATACGCAGTATTTT. Amino acid sequence: CASSQGLMGAADTQYF.

This clonotype was found a few times. J is TRBJ2-7 and V is TRBV6-4; 11 positions match TRBD2. The CDR3 covers 22 residues. Germline V gives CDR1 MRHNA, CDR2 SNTAGT. The J segment lost 0 bases and the V segment lost 5 bases, leaving 24 bases of the junction unmatched. In DNA, the CDR3 is TGTGCCAGCAGTCAACCCCCGGGACTCGGACTAGCGGGTTTTCTTTCCTCCTACGAGCAGTACTTC. Its translation: CASSQPPGLGLAGFLSSYEQYF.

As regards this clonotype: Since a much larger clone is just one base distant, this may be a read error. The gene calls are TRBV9 and TRBJ2-1; 9 nucleotides agree with TRBD1. Germline-derived CDR1 and CDR2 are SGDLS and YYNGEE. This CDR3 region has 17 residues. The CDR3 spells CASGVRDRVKTQNEQFF. In nucleotides, the CDR3 is TGTGCCAGCGGCGTACGGGACAGGGTGAAGACACAGAATGAGCAGTTCTTC.

As to this clonotype: With a much larger clone just one base away, this may be a read error. The gene calls are TRBV6-2 or TRBV6-3 and TRBJ2-3; no reliable D call. This CDR3 is 14 amino acids long. Germline CDR1 MNHEY, CDR2 SVGEGT. The CDR3 bases are TGTGCCAGCGGTTACTCCGCGACCACAGATACGCAGTATTTT. Translated, it gives CASGYSATTDTQYF.

This clonotype was counted only a few times. This chain connects TRBV7-3 to TRBJ1-1, with D uncertain. Germline V gene data show CDR1 as SGHTA and CDR2 as FQGTGA. V dropped 0 bases and J dropped 4 bases, with 6 bases sitting between them. The CDR3 is 13 residues long. The CDR3 region has the DNA TGTGCCAGCAGCTTAACGCAAACCACTGAAGCTTTCTTT. It is translated as CASSLTQTTEAFF.

This clonotype was detected only a few times. The chain recombines TRBV7-2 with TRBJ1-1, with TRBD1 matching 7 bases. The CDR3 covers 15 residues. CDR1 is SGHTA, CDR2 FQGNSA, per germline. V shed 3 bases and J 0 bases; nucleotides not matched to a gene: 4. The CDR3 is CASSFGGGLNTEAFF. CDR3 DNA sequence: TGTGCCAGCAGCTTCGGAGGGGGCCTGAACACTGAAGCTTTCTTT.

This clonotype has at least ten counts. The J gene is TRBJ2-7, the V gene TRBV20-1; D unclear. Trimming shortened V by 2 bases and J by 0 bases, and 5 bases separated the two germline ends. The CDR3 extends over 12 amino acids. Germline V lookup: CDR1 DFQATT, CDR2 SNEGSKA (reference sequence). This chain's CDR3 is CSARLVSYEQYF. CDR3 nucleotide sequence: TGCAGTGCTAGACTAGTCTCCTACGAGCAGTACTTC.

This clonotype was counted ten times or more. The chain has TRBV20-1 and TRBJ2-7; 11 bases fit TRBD2. Germline V gene data show CDR1 as DFQATT and CDR2 as SNEGSKA (reference sequence). This CDR3 is built from 15 residues. The V gene end was trimmed by 0 bases and the J gene end by 5 bases; junction bases not matched to a gene: 6. CDR3: CSARDILAGANEQYF. The CDR3 DNA reads as TGCAGTGCTAGAGATATACTAGCGGGAGCCAACGAGCAGTACTTC.